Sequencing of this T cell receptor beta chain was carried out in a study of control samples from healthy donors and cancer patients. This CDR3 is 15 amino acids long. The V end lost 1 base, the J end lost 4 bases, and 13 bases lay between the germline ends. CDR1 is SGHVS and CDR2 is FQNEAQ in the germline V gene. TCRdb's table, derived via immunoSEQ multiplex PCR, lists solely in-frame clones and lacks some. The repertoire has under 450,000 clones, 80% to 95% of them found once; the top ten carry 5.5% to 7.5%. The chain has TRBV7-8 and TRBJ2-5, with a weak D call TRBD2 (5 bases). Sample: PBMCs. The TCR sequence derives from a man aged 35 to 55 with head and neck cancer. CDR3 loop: CASSLVPASRETQYF. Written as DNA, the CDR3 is TGTGCCAGCAGCTTAGTCCCCGCTAGCCGAGAGACCCAGTACTTC.